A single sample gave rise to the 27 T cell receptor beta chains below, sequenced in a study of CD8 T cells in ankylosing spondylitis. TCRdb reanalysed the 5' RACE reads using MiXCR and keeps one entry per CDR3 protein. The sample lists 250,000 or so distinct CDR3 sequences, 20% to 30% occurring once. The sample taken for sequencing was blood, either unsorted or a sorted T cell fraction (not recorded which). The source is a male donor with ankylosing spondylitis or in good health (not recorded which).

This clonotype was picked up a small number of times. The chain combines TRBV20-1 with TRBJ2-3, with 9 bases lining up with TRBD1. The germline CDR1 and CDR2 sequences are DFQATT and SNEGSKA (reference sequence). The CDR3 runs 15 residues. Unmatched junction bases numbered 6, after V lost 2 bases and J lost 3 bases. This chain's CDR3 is CSARNTGGGTDTQYF. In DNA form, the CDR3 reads TGCAGTGCTAGAAATACAGGGGGCGGGACAGATACGCAGTATTTT.

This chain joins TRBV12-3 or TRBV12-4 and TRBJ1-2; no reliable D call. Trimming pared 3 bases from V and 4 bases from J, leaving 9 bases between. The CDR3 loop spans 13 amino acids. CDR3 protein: CASSLTLSYGYTF. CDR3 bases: TGTGCCAGCAGTTTGACACTATCCTATGGCTACACCTTC.

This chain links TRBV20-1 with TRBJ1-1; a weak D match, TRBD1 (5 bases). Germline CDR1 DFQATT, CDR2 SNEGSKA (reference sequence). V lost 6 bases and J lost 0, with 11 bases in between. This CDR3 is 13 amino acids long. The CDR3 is CSAPDNLNTEAFF. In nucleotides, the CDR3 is TGCAGTGCGCCGGACAACCTGAACACTGAAGCTTTCTTT.

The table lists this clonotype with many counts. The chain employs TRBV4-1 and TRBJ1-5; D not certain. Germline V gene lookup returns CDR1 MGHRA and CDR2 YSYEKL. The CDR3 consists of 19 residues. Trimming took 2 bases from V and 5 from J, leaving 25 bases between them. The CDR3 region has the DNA TGCGCCAGCAGCCAATGGCCGGGTTTAATACGGCAAAGGGATCAGCCCCAGCATTTT. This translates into CASSQWPGLIRQRDQPQHF.

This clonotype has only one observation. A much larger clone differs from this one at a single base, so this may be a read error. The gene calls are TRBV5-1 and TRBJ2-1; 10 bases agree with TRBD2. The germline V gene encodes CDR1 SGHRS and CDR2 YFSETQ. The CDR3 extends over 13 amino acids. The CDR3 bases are TGCGCCAGCAGCTTGGGCACTAGCGGGGAGCAGTCCTTC. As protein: CASSLGTSGEQSF.

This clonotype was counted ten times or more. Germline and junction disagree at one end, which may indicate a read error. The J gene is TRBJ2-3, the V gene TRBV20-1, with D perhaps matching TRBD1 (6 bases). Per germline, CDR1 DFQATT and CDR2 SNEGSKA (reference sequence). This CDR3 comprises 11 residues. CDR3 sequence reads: CSARTTGTQYF. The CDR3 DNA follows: TGCAGTGCTAGAACGACAGGTACGCAGTATTTT.

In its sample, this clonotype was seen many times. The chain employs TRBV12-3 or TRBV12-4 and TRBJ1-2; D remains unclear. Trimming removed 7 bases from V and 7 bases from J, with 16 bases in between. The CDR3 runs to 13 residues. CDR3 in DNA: TGTGCCAGCACTCAATGGAGGGCAGGTGGCTACACCTTC. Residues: CASTQWRAGGYTF.

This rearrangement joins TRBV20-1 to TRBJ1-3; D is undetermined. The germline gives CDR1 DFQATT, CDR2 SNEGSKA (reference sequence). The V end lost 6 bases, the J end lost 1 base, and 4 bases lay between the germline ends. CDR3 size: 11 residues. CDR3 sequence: CSAKSGNTIYF. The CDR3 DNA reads TGCAGTGCCAAATCTGGAAACACCATATATTTT.

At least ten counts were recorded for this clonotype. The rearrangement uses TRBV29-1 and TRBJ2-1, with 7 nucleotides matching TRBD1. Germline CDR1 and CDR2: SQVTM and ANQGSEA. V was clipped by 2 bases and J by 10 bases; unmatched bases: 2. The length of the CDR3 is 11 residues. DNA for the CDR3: TGCAGCGTTGAAACAGGGGTAGAGCAGTTCTTC. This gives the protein CSVETGVEQFF.

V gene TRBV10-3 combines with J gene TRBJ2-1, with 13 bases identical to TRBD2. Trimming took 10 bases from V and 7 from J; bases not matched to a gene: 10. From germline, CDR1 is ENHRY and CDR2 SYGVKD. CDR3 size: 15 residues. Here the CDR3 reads CATETGLAGSNEQFF. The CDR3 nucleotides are TGTGCCACCGAAACGGGACTAGCGGGGTCGAATGAGCAGTTCTTC.

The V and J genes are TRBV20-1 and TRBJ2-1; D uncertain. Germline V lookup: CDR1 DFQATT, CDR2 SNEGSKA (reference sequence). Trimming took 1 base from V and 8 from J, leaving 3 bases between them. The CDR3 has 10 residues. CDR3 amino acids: CSARAYEQFF. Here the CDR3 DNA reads TGCAGTGCTAGAGCCTATGAGCAGTTCTTC.

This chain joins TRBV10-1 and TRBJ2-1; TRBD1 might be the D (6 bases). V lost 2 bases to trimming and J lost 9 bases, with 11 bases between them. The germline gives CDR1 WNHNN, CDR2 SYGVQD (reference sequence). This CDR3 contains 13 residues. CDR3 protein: CASSEGGRGEQFF. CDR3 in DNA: TGCGCCAGCAGTGAGGGGGGCCGGGGTGAGCAGTTCTTC.

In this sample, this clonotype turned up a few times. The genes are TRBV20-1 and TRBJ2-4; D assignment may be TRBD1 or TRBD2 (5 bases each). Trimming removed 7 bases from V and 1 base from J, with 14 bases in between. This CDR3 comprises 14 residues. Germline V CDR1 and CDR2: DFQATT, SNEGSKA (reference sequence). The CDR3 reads CSGRDGTAKNIQYF. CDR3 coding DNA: TGCAGTGGAAGAGACGGGACGGCCAAAAACATTCAGTACTTC.

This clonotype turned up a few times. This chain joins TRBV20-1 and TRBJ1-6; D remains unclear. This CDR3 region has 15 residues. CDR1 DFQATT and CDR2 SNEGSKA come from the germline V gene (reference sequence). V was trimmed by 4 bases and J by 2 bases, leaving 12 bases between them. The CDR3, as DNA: TGCAGTGCTACTGGTCACGGGACCTATAATTCACCCCTCCACTTT. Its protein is CSATGHGTYNSPLHF.

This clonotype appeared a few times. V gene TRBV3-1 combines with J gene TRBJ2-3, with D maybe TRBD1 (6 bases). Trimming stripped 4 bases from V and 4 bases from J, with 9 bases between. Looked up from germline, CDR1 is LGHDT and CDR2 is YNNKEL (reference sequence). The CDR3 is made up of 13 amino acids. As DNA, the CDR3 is TGTGCCAGCAGCCGAACAGGGTCAGATACGCAGTATTTT. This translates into CASSRTGSDTQYF.

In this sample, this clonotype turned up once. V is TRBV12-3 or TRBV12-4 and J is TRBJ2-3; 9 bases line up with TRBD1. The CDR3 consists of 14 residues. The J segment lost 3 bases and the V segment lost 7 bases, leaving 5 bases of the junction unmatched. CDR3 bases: TGTGCCAGCAACCTACAGGGGGCTACAGATACGCAGTATTTT. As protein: CASNLQGATDTQYF.

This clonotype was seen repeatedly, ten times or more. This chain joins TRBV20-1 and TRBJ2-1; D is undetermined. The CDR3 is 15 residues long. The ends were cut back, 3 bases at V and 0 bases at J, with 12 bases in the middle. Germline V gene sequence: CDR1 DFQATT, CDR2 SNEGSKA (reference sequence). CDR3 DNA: TGCAGTGCTAGGGACCCAAGATACTCCTACAATGAGCAGTTCTTC. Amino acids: CSARDPRYSYNEQFF.

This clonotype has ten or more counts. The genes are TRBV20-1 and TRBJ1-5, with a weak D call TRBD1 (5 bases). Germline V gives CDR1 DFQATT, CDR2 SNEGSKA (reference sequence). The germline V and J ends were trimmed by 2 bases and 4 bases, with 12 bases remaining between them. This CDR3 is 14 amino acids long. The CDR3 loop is CSARYGTGNQPQHF. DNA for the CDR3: TGCAGTGCTAGATACGGGACCGGGAATCAGCCCCAGCATTTT.

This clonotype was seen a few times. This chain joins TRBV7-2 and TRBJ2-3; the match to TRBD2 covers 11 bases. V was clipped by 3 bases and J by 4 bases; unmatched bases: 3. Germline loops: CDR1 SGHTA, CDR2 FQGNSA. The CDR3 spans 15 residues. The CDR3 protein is CASSFSSGGADTQYF. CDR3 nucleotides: TGTGCCAGCAGCTTCAGTAGCGGGGGGGCAGATACGCAGTATTTT.

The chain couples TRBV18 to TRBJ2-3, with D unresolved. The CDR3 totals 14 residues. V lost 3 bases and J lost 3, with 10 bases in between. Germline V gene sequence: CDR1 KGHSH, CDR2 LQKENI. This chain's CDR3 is CASSPQGPTDTQYF. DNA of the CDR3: TGTGCCAGCTCACCCCAAGGACCAACAGATACGCAGTATTTT.

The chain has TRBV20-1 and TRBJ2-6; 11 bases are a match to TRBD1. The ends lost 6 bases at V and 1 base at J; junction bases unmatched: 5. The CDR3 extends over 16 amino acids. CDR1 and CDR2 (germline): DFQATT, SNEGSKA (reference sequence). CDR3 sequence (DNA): TGCAGTGCCACCCGGGACAGGGGGTCTGGGGCCAACGTCCTGACTTTC. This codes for CSATRDRGSGANVLTF.

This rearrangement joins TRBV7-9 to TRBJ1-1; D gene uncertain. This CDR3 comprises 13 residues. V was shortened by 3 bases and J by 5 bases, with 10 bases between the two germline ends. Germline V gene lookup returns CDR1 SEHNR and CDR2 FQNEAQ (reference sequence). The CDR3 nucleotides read TGTGCCAGCAGCTTTGCGGGTTGGACTGAAGCTTTCTTT. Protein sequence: CASSFAGWTEAFF. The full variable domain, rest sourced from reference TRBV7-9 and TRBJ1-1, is DTGVSQNPRHKITKRGQNVTFRCDPISEHNRLYWYRQTLGQGPEFLTYFQNEAQLEKSRLLSDRFSAERPKGSFSTLEIQRTEQGDSAMYLCASSFAGWTEAFFGQGTRLTVV.

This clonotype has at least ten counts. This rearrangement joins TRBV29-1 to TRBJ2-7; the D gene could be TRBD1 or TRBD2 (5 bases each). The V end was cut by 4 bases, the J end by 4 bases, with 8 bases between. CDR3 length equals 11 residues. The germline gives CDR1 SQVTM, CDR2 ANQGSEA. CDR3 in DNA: TGCAGCGTTGGGGACGGATACGAGCAGTACTTC. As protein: CSVGDGYEQYF.

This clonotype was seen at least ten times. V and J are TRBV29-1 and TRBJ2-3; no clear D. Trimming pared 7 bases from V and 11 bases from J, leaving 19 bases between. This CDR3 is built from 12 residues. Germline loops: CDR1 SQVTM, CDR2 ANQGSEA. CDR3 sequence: CSAGDSTIRQYF. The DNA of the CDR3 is TGCAGCGCCGGAGACTCCACAATAAGGCAGTATTTT.

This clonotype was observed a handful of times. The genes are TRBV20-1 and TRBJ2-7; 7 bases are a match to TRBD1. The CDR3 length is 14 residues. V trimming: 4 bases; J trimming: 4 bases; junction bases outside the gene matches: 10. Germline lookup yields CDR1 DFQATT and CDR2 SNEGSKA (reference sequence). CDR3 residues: CSANPSARGYEQYF. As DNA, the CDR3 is TGCAGTGCTAACCCCTCGGCCAGGGGGTACGAGCAGTACTTC.

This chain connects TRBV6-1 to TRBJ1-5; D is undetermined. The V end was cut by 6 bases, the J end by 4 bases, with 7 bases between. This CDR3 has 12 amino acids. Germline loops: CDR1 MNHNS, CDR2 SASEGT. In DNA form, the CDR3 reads TGTGCCAGCAGATGGGGAAATCAGCCCCAGCATTTT. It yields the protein CASRWGNQPQHF.

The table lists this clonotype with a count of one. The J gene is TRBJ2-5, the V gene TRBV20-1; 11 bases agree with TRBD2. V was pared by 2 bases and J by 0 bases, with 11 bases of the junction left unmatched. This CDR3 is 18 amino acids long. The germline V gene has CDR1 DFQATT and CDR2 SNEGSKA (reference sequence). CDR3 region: CSARKLWLAGGYQETQYF. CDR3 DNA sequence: TGCAGTGCTAGAAAACTGTGGCTAGCGGGGGGATACCAAGAGACCCAGTACTTC.